This entry features one TCR beta chain sequence. Antigen unknown. Germline V lookup: CDR1 MNHEY, CDR2 SMNVEV (reference sequence). The CDR3 has 15 amino acids. V was cut by 0 bases and J by 10 bases, with 16 bases left in between. The data derive from a study of regulatory T cells in long-lasting Graves disease. Findings of the study overall: For persistent Graves' patients, TCR diversity was lower than for newly diagnosed ones. It was in persistent disease that TRBV28, TRBJ1-2 and TRBJ2-5 were favored.

The sample's time point: newly diagnosed GD, antithyroid drugs for less than 3 months. With RNA extracted from PBMCs as input, the TCR library was made. Libraries of TCR beta came from iRepertoire HTBI primers plus Arm-PCR of CDR3 regions. One entry per CDR3 protein, called by TCRdb with MiXCR from the multiplex PCR reads. The profile covers roughly 560,000 distinct CDR3 sequences, with more than 15% appearing a single time and around 25% taken by the ten largest. These same records also appear under a second study, on T cells in Graves' hyperthyroidism and ophthalmopathy. Per that paper: HTBI primers were the set used in a first-round RT-PCR of the TCR CDR3.

V is TRBV27 and J is TRBJ1-5, with a weak D call TRBD1 (5 bases). Sequencing used peripheral blood mononuclear cells (PBMCs), obtained at new diagnosis, from a patient treated with antithyroid drugs. The receptor was isolated from a woman aged 40 to 65 with Graves disease. CDR3: CASSLSTPGPRPQHF. In nucleotides, the CDR3 is TGTGCCAGCAGTTTATCGACCCCGGGACCAAGACCCCAGCATTTT.